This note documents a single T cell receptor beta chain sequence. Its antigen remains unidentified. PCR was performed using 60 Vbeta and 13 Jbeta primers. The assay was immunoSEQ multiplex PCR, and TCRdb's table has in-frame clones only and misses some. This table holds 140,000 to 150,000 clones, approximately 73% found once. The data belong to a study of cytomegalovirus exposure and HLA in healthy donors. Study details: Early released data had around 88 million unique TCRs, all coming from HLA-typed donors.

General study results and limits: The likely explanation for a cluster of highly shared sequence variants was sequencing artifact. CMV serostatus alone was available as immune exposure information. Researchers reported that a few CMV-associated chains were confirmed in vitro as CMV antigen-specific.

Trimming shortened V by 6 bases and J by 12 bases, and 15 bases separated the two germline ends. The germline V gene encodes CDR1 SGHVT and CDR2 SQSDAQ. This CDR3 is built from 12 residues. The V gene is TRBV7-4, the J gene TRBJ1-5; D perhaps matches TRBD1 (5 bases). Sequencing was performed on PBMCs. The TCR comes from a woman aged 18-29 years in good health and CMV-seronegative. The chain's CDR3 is CASRHHGGNQHF. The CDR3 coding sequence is TGTGCCAGCAGGCATCACGGGGGTAACCAGCATTTT.